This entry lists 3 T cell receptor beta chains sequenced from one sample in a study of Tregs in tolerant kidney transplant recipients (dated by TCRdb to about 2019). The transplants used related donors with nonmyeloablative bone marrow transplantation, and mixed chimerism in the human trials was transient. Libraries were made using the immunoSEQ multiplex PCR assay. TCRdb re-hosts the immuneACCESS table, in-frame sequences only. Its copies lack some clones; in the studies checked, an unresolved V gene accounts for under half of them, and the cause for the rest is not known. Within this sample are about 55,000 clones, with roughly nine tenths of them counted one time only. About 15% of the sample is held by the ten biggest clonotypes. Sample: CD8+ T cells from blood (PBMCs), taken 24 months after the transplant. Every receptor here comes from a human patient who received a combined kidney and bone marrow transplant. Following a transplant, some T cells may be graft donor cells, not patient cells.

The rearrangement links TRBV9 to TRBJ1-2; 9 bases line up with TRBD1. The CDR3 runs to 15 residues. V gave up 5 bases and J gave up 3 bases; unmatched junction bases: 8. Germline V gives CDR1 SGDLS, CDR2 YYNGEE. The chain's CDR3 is CASSDTGGLDYGYTF. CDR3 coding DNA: TGTGCCAGCAGTGATACAGGGGGCTTAGACTATGGCTACACCTTC.

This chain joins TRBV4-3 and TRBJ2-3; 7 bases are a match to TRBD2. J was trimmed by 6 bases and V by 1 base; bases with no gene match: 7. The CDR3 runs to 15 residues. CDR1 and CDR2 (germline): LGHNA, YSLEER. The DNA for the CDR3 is TGCGCCAGCAGCCAAGCGGCTAGCGGTCGGGATACGCAGTATTTT. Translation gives CASSQAASGRDTQYF.

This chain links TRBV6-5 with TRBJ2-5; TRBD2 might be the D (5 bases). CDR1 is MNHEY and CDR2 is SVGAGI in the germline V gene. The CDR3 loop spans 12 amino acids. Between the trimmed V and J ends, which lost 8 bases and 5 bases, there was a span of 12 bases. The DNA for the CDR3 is TGTGCCAGCGGGAGTTCCAGCGAGACCCAGTACTTC. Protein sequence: CASGSSSETQYF.